The rows below give T cell receptor beta chains drawn from one sample of a study of vaccination effects on CD4 cells after COVID-19. Their antigens are not known. Sequencing was performed with immunoSEQ multiplex PCR; in TCRdb, only in-frame clones are kept and a portion is missing. The sample holds under 80,000 clones, approximately 73% seen once. This sample comprised CD4+ T cells from PBMCs cultured with HCoV-229E spike peptides, obtained after COVID-19 vaccination. The receptor set was obtained from a human donor who received a COVID-19 vaccine. The CDR3 runs from the conserved cysteine through the conserved F or W. Each record gives: V gene, clone size, CDR3 protein. Clone size, where shown, is once, few, many, or a class for clones that have expanded.

TRBV7-9 few CASSLTGETNEKLFF
TRBV19 NA CASTGVYTEAFF
TRBV6-5 NA CASSFLTFGTEAFF
TRBV5-1 NA CASSFGQGSSNEQFF
TRBV19 NA CASRLAPSGGHNEQFF
TRBV9 NA CASSAAGTLNTEAFF
TRBV6-4 few CASSDTPQALGGYTF
TRBV7-9 NA CASSLSSTAQETQYF
TRBV5-6 NA CASSLGNTGELFF
TRBV18 NA CASSKTEGRETQYF
TRBV5-4 NA CASSPDRAETQYF
TRBV5-1 NA CASSPDGNTEAFF
TRBV2 few CASSAGTHGYTF
TRBV7-2 once CASSPTGQRYPRKTQYF
TRBV9 NA CASSLIQGAGTGELFF
TRBV10-2 NA CASSENPGLKNTEAFF
TRBV7-2 NA CASSPDRGGYTQYF
TRBV6-2/TRBV6-3 NA CASSLGQGLSQPQHF
TRBV5-1 NA CASSFGPPNQPQHF
TRBV30 few CAWSVDRGNNNSPLHF
TRBV7-3 NA CASSDSGTGQETQYF
TRBV6-5 NA CASSLQGETQYF
TRBV11-3 NA CASSSNRDTQYF
TRBV21-1 NA CASSKGGGDRDLPETQYF
TRBV7-2 NA CASSDWGGTRSAFF
TRBV5-6 few CASSLVGARAGNEKLFF
TRBV6-6 once CASSYRAQHLQETQYF
TRBV18 few CASSPPNSASETEAFF
TRBV18 NA CASSPGTPQNSNQPQHF
TRBV7-9 NA CASSLRDSQETQYF
TRBV19 NA CASSIIGFQSNQPQHF
TRBV6-6 NA CASSYGQNQPQHF
TRBV9 NA CASSVTTGFETQYF